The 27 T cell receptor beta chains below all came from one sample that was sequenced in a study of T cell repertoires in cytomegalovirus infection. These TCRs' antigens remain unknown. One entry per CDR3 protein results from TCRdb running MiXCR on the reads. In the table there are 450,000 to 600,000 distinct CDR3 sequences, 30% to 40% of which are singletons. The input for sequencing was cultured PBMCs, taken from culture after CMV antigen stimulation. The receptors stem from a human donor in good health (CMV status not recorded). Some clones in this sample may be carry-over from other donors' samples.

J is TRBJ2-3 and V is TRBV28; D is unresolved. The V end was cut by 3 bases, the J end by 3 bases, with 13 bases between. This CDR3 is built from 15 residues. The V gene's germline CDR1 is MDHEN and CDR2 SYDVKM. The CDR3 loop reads CASSFLGDQTDTQYF. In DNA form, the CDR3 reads TGTGCCAGCAGTTTTCTTGGAGACCAAACAGATACGCAGTATTTT.

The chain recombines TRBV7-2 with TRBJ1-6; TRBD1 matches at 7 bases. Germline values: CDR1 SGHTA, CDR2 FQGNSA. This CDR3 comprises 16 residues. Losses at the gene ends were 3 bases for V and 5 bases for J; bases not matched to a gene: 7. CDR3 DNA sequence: TGTGCCAGCAGCTTGAATCGACAGGGTAATAATTCACCCCTCCACTTT. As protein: CASSLNRQGNNSPLHF.

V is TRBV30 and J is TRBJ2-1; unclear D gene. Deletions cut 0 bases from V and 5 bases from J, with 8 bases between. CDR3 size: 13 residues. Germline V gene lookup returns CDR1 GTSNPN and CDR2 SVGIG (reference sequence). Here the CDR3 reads CAWSVIKDNEQFF. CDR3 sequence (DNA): TGTGCCTGGAGTGTTATTAAGGACAATGAGCAGTTCTTC.

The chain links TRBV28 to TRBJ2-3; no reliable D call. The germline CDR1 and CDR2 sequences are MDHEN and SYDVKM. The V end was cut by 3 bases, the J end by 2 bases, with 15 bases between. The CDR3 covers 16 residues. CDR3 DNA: TGTGCCAGCAGTTTGGGAACAGACTCTACCACAGATACGCAGTATTTT. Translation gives CASSLGTDSTTDTQYF.

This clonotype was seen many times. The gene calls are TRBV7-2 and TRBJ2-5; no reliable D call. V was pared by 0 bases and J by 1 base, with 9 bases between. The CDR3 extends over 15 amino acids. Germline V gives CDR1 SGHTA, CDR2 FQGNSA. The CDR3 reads CASSLARRIQETQYF. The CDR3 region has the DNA TGTGCCAGCAGCTTAGCGCGGAGAATCCAAGAGACCCAGTACTTC.

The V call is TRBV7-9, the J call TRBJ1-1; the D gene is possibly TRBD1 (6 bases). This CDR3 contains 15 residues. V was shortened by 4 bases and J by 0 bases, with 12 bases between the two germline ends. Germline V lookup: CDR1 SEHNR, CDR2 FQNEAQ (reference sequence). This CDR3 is CASSSYRAMNTEAFF. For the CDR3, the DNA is TGTGCCAGCAGCTCCTACAGGGCCATGAACACTGAAGCTTTCTTT.

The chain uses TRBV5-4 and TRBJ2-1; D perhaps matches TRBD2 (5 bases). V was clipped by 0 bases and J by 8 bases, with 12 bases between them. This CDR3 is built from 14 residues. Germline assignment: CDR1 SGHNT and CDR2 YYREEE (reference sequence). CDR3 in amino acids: CASSLGAGWDEQFF. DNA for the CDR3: TGTGCCAGCAGCTTGGGGGCGGGTTGGGATGAGCAGTTCTTC.

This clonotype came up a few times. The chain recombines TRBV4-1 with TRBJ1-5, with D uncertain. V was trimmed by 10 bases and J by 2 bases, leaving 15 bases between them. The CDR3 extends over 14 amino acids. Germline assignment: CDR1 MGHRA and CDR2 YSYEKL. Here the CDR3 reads CAKLASQGNQPQHF. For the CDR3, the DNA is TGCGCCAAATTGGCTTCTCAGGGCAATCAGCCCCAGCATTTT.

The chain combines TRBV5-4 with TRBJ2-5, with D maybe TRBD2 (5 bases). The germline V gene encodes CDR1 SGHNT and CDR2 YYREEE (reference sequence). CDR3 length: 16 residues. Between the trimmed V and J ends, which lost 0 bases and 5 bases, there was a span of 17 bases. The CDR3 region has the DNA TGTGCCAGCAGCTTGGTAGGTGGTAGCGCCGAGGAGACCCAGTACTTC. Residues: CASSLVGGSAEETQYF.

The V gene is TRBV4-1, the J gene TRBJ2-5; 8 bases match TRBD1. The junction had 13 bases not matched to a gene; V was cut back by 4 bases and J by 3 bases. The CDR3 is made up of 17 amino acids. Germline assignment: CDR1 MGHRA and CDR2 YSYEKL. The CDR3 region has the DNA TGCGCCAGCAGCCTTATTAGGACAGGGAACAGCGAAGAGACCCAGTACTTC. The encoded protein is CASSLIRTGNSEETQYF.

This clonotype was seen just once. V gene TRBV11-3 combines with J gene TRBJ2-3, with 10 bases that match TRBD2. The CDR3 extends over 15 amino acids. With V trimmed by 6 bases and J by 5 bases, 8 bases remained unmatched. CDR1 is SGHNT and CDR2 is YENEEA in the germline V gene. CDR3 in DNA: TGTGCCAGCAGACTTCTAGCGGGAGCTCTAGATACGCAGTATTTT. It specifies CASRLLAGALDTQYF.

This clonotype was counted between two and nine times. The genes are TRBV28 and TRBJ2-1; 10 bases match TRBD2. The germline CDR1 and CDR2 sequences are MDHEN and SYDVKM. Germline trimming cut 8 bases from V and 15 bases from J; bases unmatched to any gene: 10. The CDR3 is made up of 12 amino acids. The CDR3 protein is CASGSSGLAPFF. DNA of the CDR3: TGTGCCAGCGGATCCTCGGGACTAGCGCCGTTCTTC.

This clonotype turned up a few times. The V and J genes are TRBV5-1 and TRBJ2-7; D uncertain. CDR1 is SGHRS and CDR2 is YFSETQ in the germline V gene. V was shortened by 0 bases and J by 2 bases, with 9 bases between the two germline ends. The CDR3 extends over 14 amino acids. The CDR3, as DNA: TGCGCCAGCAGCTTGGAGCCAGGACCCTACGAGCAGTACGTC. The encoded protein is CASSLEPGPYEQYV.

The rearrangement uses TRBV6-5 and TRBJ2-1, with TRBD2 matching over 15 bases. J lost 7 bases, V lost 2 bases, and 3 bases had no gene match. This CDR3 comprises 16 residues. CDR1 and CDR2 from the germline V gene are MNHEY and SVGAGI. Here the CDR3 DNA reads TGTGCCAGCAGTTACGCCGGACTAGCGGGGGGGAATGAGCAGTTCTTC. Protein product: CASSYAGLAGGNEQFF.

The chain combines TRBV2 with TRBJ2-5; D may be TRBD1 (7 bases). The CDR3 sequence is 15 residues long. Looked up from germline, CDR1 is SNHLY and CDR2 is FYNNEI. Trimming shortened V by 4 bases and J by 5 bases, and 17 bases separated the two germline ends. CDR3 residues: CASSGGWRGLETQYF. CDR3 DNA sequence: TGTGCCAGCAGTGGAGGTTGGAGGGGGCTGGAGACCCAGTACTTC.

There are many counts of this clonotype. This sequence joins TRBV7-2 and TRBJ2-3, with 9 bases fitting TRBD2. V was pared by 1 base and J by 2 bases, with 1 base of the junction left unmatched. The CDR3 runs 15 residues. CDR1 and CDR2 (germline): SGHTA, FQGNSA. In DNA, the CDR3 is TGTGCCAGCAGCTTAGTAGCGGGAGCCACAGATACGCAGTATTTT. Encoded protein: CASSLVAGATDTQYF. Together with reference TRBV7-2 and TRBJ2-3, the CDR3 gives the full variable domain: GAGVSQSPSNKVTEKGKDVELRCDPISGHTALYWYRQSLGQGLEFLIYFQGNSAPDKSGLPSDRFSAERTGGSVSTLTIQRTQQEDSAVYLCASSLVAGATDTQYFGPGTRLTVL.

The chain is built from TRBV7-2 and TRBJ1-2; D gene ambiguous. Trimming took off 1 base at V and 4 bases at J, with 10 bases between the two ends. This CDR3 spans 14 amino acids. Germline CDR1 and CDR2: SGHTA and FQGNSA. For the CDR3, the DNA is TGTGCCAGCAGCTTAGATTCGGGGTTCTATGGCTACACCTTC. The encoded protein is CASSLDSGFYGYTF.

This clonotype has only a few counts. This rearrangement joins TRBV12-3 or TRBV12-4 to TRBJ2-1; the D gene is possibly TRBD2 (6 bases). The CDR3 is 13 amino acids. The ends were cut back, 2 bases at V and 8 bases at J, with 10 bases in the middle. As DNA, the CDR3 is TGTGCCAGCAGTTTAAAACTAGCCGATGAGCAGTTCTTC. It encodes CASSLKLADEQFF.

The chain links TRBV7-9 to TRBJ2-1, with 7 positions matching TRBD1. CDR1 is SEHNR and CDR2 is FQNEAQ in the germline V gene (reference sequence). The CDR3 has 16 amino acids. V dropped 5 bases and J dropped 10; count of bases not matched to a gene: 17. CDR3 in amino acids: CASSTLTGATQSEQFF. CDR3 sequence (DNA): TGTGCCAGCAGCACACTAACAGGGGCGACACAATCGGAGCAGTTCTTC.

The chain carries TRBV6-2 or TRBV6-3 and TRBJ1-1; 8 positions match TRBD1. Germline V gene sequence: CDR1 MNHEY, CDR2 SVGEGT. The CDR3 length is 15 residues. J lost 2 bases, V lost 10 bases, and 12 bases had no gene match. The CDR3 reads CATSPNTGGNTEAFF. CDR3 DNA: TGTGCCACGAGCCCCAATACAGGGGGAAACACTGAAGCTTTCTTT.

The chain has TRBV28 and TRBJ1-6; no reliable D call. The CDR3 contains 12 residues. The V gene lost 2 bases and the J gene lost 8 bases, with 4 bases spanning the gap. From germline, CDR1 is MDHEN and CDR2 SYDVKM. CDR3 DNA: TGTGCCAGCAGTTTAATCTATTCACCCCTCCACTTT. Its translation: CASSLIYSPLHF.

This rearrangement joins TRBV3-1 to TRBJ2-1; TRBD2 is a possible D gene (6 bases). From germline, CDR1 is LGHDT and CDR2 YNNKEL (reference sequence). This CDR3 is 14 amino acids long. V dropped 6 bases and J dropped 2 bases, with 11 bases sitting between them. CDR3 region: CASRRDFTYNEQFF. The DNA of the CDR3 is TGTGCCAGCAGGCGGGACTTCACCTACAATGAGCAGTTCTTC.

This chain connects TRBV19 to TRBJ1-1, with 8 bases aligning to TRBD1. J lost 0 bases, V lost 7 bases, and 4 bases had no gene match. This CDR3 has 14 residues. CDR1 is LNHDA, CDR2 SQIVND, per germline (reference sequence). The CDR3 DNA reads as TGTGCCAGTACGTACAGGGGGATGAACACTGAAGCTTTCTTT. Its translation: CASTYRGMNTEAFF. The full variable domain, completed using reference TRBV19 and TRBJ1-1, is DGGITQSPKYLFRKEGQNVTLSCEQNLNHDAMYWYRQDPGQGLRLIYYSQIVNDFQKGDIAEGYSVSREKKESFPLTVTSAQKNPTAFYLCASTYRGMNTEAFFGQGTRLTVV.

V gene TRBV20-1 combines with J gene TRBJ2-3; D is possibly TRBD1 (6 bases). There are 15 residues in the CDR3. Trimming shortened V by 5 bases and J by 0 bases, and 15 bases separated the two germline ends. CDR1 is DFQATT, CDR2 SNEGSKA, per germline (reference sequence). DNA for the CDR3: TGCAGTGCTCAGACCGGGACATTTAGCACAGATACGCAGTATTTT. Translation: CSAQTGTFSTDTQYF.

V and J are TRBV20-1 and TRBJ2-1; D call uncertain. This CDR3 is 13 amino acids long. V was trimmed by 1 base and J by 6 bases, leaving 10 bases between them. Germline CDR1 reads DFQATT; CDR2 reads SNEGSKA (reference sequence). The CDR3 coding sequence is TGCAGTGCTAGAGCCGACCTCCCCAATGAGCAGTTCTTC. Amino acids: CSARADLPNEQFF.

CDR3 amino acids: CASSLWTARKMNTEAFF. The CDR3 DNA follows: TGTGCCAGCAGTTTATGGACGGCCCGCAAAATGAACACTGAAGCTTTCTTT. V usage is TRBV28 and J usage is TRBJ1-1; D is uncertain. The CDR3 contains 17 residues. From germline, CDR1 is MDHEN and CDR2 SYDVKM. The V and J ends lost 0 bases and 0 bases respectively, with 14 bases between them.

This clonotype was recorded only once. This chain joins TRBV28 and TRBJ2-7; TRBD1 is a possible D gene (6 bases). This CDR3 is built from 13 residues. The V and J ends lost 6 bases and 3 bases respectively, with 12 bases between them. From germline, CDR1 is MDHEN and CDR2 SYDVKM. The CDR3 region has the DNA TGTGCCAGCAGCCTACAGGGAGTCTACGAGCAGTACGTC. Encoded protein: CASSLQGVYEQYV.